These 24 T cell receptor beta chains share one sample of origin, sequenced in a study of T-cell reconstitution after alpha-beta-depleted transplantation in children listed by TCRdb under 2016. Library preparation used PCR. TCRdb records Illumina HiSeq 2500 as the sequencer. TCR library preparation used molecular barcoding, with unique molecular identifiers applied to normalize quantification of the TCRbeta repertoire. TCRdb cleaned the public reads at Q25 with fastp, built clones with MiXCR and kept in-frame beta chains. Identical CDR3 protein sequences are pooled into one entry, listed with their most common genes and DNA. The sample data list hundreds of thousands of distinct CDR3 sequences, and 16% of these were observed just once. The biggest ten clones account for over 0.95% of the sample. Specimen: PBMCs from the stem cell graft donor, collected from the stem cell graft. These receptors originate from a human donor who donated a stem cell graft to a child with acute myeloid leukemia.

J is TRBJ1-3 and V is TRBV19; TRBD1 might be the D (5 bases). CDR1 and CDR2 from the germline V gene are LNHDA and SQIVND (reference sequence). The CDR3 consists of 15 residues. Trimming cost V 11 bases and J 4 bases, with 21 bases left between them. CDR3 amino acids: CASRQWGETGNTIYF. The CDR3 nucleotides read TGTGCCTCTCGACAATGGGGCGAAACGGGAAACACCATATATTTT.

V usage is TRBV20-1 and J usage is TRBJ2-7; D may be TRBD2 (6 bases). The germline V gene has CDR1 DFQATT and CDR2 SNEGSKA (reference sequence). The CDR3 length is 15 residues. With 1 base removed from V and 3 bases from J, the gap between germline ends came to 16 bases. The CDR3 coding sequence is TGCAGTGCTAGAGTTGCGGGGACCAGGCTCTACGAGCAGTACTTC. It codes for CSARVAGTRLYEQYF.

This clonotype was seen a few times. This chain connects TRBV29-1 to TRBJ2-4, with a possible D match to TRBD1 (5 bases). CDR1 is SQVTM and CDR2 is ANQGSEA in the germline V gene. The V gene lost 1 base and the J gene lost 1 base, with 14 bases spanning the gap. The CDR3 has 16 residues. The CDR3 spells CSVEGWPGSAKNIQYF. DNA of the CDR3: TGCAGCGTTGAAGGTTGGCCAGGGTCGGCCAAAAACATTCAGTACTTC.

V usage is TRBV7-2 and J usage is TRBJ1-1; D is perhaps TRBD1 (5 bases). The V and J ends lost 5 bases and 7 bases respectively, with 20 bases between them. The germline V gene encodes CDR1 SGHTA and CDR2 FQGNSA. This CDR3 contains 15 residues. CDR3 region: CASSIHLGTADEAFF. CDR3 DNA sequence: TGTGCCAGCAGCATCCACTTGGGGACTGCGGATGAAGCTTTCTTT.

This clonotype was counted at least ten times. The gene calls are TRBV29-1 and TRBJ1-2; 8 nucleotides align to TRBD1. V dropped 7 bases and J dropped 4; count of bases not matched to a gene: 11. This CDR3 has 14 residues. Per the germline V gene, CDR1 is SQVTM and CDR2 is ANQGSEA. CDR3 nucleotide sequence: TGCAGCGCCCAATGGACAGGGCCGCTCTATGGCTACACCTTC. Residues: CSAQWTGPLYGYTF. Drawing the rest from reference TRBV29-1 and TRBJ1-2, the complete variable domain is SAVISQKPSRDICQRGTSLTIQCQVDSQVTMMFWYRQQPGQSLTLIATANQGSEATYESGFVIDKFPISRPNLTFSTLTVSNMSPEDSSIYLCSAQWTGPLYGYTFGSGTRLTVV.

This chain uses TRBV20-1 with TRBJ1-1, with D possibly being TRBD1 (5 bases). Germline CDR1 and CDR2: DFQATT and SNEGSKA (reference sequence). CDR3 size: 13 residues. The V gene lost 6 bases and the J gene lost 7 bases, with 18 bases spanning the gap. CDR3 sequence reads: CSAGTPERNEAFF. As DNA, the CDR3 is TGCAGTGCCGGGACTCCGGAGAGAAATGAAGCTTTCTTT.

This clonotype was detected ten times or more. The CDR3 is CSARDRQEEETQYF. CDR3 coding DNA: TGCAGTGCTAGAGATAGGCAGGAGGAAGAGACCCAGTACTTC. This chain links TRBV20-1 with TRBJ2-5, with D maybe TRBD2 (5 bases). CDR1 and CDR2 from the germline V gene are DFQATT and SNEGSKA (reference sequence). V lost 0 bases and J 3 bases, leaving 11 bases between the germline ends. This CDR3 has 14 amino acids.

This clonotype was observed a handful of times. The chain recombines TRBV5-1 with TRBJ2-3; 11 bases fit TRBD2. The CDR3 is 15 residues long. Trimming at V came to 4 bases and at J to 3 bases, leaving 4 bases not matched to a gene. The germline gives CDR1 SGHRS, CDR2 YFSETQ. The CDR3 region has the DNA TGCGCCAGCAGCCCTAGCGGGGGGAAAACAGATACGCAGTATTTT. The encoded protein is CASSPSGGKTDTQYF.

The chain combines TRBV5-1 with TRBJ2-3; D gene uncertain. The CDR3 covers 15 residues. V was pared by 1 base and J by 2 bases, with 11 bases between. CDR1 and CDR2 (germline): SGHRS, YFSETQ. In DNA, the CDR3 is TGCGCCAGCAGCTTGTATCCCAGCCACACAGATACGCAGTATTTT. It encodes CASSLYPSHTDTQYF.

This clonotype showed up many times. CDR3 nucleotides: TGCAGTGCCAGCCCCGGACAGGGGTTCAATCAGCCCCAGCATTTT. Its protein is CSASPGQGFNQPQHF. The rearrangement uses TRBV20-1 and TRBJ1-5; 9 nucleotides agree with TRBD1. Losses at the gene ends were 6 bases for V and 3 bases for J; bases not matched to a gene: 9. The CDR3 has 15 residues. CDR1 is DFQATT and CDR2 is SNEGSKA in the germline V gene (reference sequence).

The V call is TRBV20-1, the J call TRBJ2-5; weak D call: TRBD2 (6 bases). The CDR3 covers 16 residues. Per germline, CDR1 DFQATT and CDR2 SNEGSKA (reference sequence). Trimming left V 2 bases short and J 3 bases short, with 19 bases between. CDR3 DNA sequence: TGCAGTGCTAGACGTATCAGCGGGCCAACCAAAGAGACCCAGTACTTC. This gives the protein CSARRISGPTKETQYF.

This clonotype has at least ten counts. J is TRBJ2-1 and V is TRBV9; 9 bases agree with TRBD2. J was trimmed by 6 bases and V by 0 bases; bases with no gene match: 7. The CDR3 spans 16 residues. CDR1 is SGDLS, CDR2 YYNGEE, per germline. The CDR3 DNA follows: TGTGCCAGCAGCGTAGAGCTAGCGGGGACAAGCAATGAGCAGTTCTTC. As protein: CASSVELAGTSNEQFF. The complete variable domain, with remaining parts taken from reference TRBV9 and TRBJ2-1, reads DSGVTQTPKHLITATGQRVTLRCSPRSGDLSVYWYQQSLDQGLQFLIQYYNGEERAKGNILERFSAQQFPDLHSELNLSSLELGDSALYFCASSVELAGTSNEQFFGPGTRLTVL.

The sample holds a few counts of this clonotype. This sequence joins TRBV20-1 and TRBJ1-2; 7 bases line up with TRBD1. CDR3 size: 14 residues. The V gene end was trimmed by 0 bases and the J gene end by 6 bases; junction bases not matched to a gene: 7. In germline, CDR1 is DFQATT, CDR2 SNEGSKA (reference sequence). CDR3 coding DNA: TGCAGTGCTAGAGATCCCTTTGGACAGGATGGCTACACCTTC. Protein product: CSARDPFGQDGYTF.

This clonotype has only a few counts. This sequence joins TRBV24-1 and TRBJ1-5; a weak D match, TRBD1 (5 bases). CDR3 length equals 13 residues. With 7 bases removed from V and 6 bases from J, the gap between germline ends came to 12 bases. CDR1 is KGHDR, CDR2 SFDVKD, per germline. DNA for the CDR3: TGTGCCACCAGCGCCGGGGGAGGTCAGCCCCAGCATTTT. Its protein is CATSAGGGQPQHF.

This clonotype was found a few times. The gene calls are TRBV2 and TRBJ1-1; 9 nucleotides agree with TRBD1. The trim removed 8 bases at V and 0 bases at J, leaving 7 bases unmatched. The CDR3 spans 15 residues. CDR1 and CDR2 from the germline V gene are SNHLY and FYNNEI. CDR3 region: CASGDRVTMNTEAFF. The CDR3 region has the DNA TGTGCCAGCGGGGACAGGGTTACTATGAACACTGAAGCTTTCTTT.

This clonotype was seen a handful of times. The rearrangement joins TRBV10-3 to TRBJ2-5; unclear D gene. This CDR3 is 15 amino acids long. V was cut by 0 bases and J by 5 bases, with 13 bases left in between. Germline loops: CDR1 ENHRY, CDR2 SYGVKD. In nucleotides, the CDR3 is TGTGCCATCAGTGAGTCCTCGCCCCTTGGGGAGACCCAGTACTTC. As protein: CAISESSPLGETQYF.

This clonotype was seen a few times. The V call is TRBV24-1, the J call TRBJ2-5; D might be TRBD2 (6 bases). The V end lost 3 bases, the J end lost 5 bases, and 18 bases lay between the germline ends. This CDR3 has 16 residues. Germline lookup yields CDR1 KGHDR and CDR2 SFDVKD. The CDR3 loop reads CATSDPGGPLSETQYF. CDR3 DNA: TGTGCCACCAGTGATCCCGGGGGACCGCTCTCGGAGACCCAGTACTTC.

This clonotype was counted many times. The chain links TRBV20-1 to TRBJ2-7, with 9 positions matching TRBD1. V gave up 6 bases and J gave up 3 bases; unmatched junction bases: 6. The CDR3 sequence is 13 residues long. Germline assignment: CDR1 DFQATT and CDR2 SNEGSKA (reference sequence). The DNA for the CDR3 is TGCAGTGCCGAGGGGACAGGGAACTACGAGCAGTACGTC. This sequence encodes CSAEGTGNYEQYV.

The chain carries TRBV12-3 or TRBV12-4 and TRBJ1-2; 9 nucleotides match TRBD1. Losses at the gene ends were 2 bases for V and 8 bases for J; bases not matched to a gene: 6. The CDR3 runs 14 residues. The CDR3 DNA reads as TGTGCCAGCAGTTTAACAGGGGGCGGGGACGGCTACACCTTC. Translation gives CASSLTGGGDGYTF.

This clonotype has at least ten counts. This chain connects TRBV29-1 to TRBJ1-1; 8 bases line up with TRBD1. Germline V CDR1 and CDR2: SQVTM, ANQGSEA. V was pared by 1 base and J by 1 base, with 5 bases of the junction left unmatched. The CDR3 runs to 15 residues. Here the CDR3 DNA reads TGCAGCGTTGAAGGTGGACAGGGCCGGAACACTGAAGCTTTCTTT. This sequence encodes CSVEGGQGRNTEAFF. Full variable domain (outside the CDR3, taken from reference TRBV29-1 and TRBJ1-1): SAVISQKPSRDICQRGTSLTIQCQVDSQVTMMFWYRQQPGQSLTLIATANQGSEATYESGFVIDKFPISRPNLTFSTLTVSNMSPEDSSIYLCSVEGGQGRNTEAFFGQGTRLTVV.

This chain links TRBV24-1 with TRBJ2-1; TRBD1 or TRBD2 may be the D gene (6 bases each). The V and J ends lost 7 bases and 9 bases respectively, with 21 bases between them. The CDR3 is made up of 15 amino acids. Germline loops: CDR1 KGHDR, CDR2 SFDVKD. CDR3: CATRSTRGGQSEQFF. CDR3 nucleotide sequence: TGTGCCACCAGGAGTACTAGAGGGGGGCAAAGTGAGCAGTTCTTC.

This clonotype has ten or more counts. This chain uses TRBV5-1 with TRBJ1-6, with D unclear. The V end lost 4 bases, the J end lost 9 bases, and 8 bases lay between the germline ends. Germline V gene sequence: CDR1 SGHRS, CDR2 YFSETQ. The CDR3 is 12 amino acids. The CDR3 sequence is CASSPAGSPLHF. DNA of the CDR3: TGCGCCAGCAGCCCTGCTGGTTCACCCCTCCACTTT.

This clonotype was seen only a few times. The chain couples TRBV29-1 to TRBJ2-4; TRBD2 agrees at 13 bases. The CDR3 runs 15 residues. The trim removed 7 bases at V and 3 bases at J, leaving 6 bases unmatched. Germline CDR1 is SQVTM and CDR2 is ANQGSEA. CDR3 sequence reads: CSASTSGGIKNIQYF. For the CDR3, the DNA is TGCAGCGCCTCGACTAGCGGGGGGATCAAAAACATTCAGTACTTC.

The chain couples TRBV20-1 to TRBJ2-2; TRBD2 aligns across 11 bases. The CDR3 extends over 17 amino acids. Germline CDR1 DFQATT, CDR2 SNEGSKA (reference sequence). With 0 bases clipped from V and 5 bases from J, the junction kept 8 bases outside the gene matches. As DNA, the CDR3 is TGCAGTGCTAGAGACCTAGGGACTAGCGGAAGTACCGGGGAGCTGTTTTTT. Translating it yields CSARDLGTSGSTGELFF.